This T cell receptor beta chain originates from a study of cytomegalovirus exposure and HLA in healthy donors. Looking at the study overall: When roughly 420 donors were genotyped, roughly 82% of them were found to fall in the Caucasian-associated ancestry cluster. General study findings and limits: Analyses of presence/absence relied on an assumption of roughly uniform sequencing depth across donors.

Amplification used 60 Vbeta primers and 13 Jbeta primers. The method was immunoSEQ multiplex PCR; TCRdb's version includes in-frame clones alone and lacks a portion of them. This repertoire comprises about 130,000 clones; its ten largest clones make up approximately 1.9%. Losses at the gene ends were 6 bases for V and 5 bases for J; bases not matched to a gene: 5. The CDR3 loop spans 14 amino acids. CDR1 is SNHLY and CDR2 is FYNNEI in the germline V gene. About this clone itself: As yet, its antigen is unknown.

This receptor was obtained from a woman between 55 and 75 years old in good health and CMV-seronegative. The V call is TRBV2, the J call TRBJ1-5; 9 bases fit TRBD1. The sequenced sample consisted of PBMCs. CDR3 loop: CASSWTGEDQPQHF. CDR3 sequence (DNA): TGTGCCAGCAGCTGGACAGGGGAGGATCAGCCCCAGCATTTT.